This T cell receptor (beta chain) was sequenced during a study of T cell repertoires in cytomegalovirus infection. V shed 5 bases and J 7 bases; nucleotides not matched to a gene: 17. Looked up from germline, CDR1 is MNHNS and CDR2 is SASEGT. This CDR3 is built from 16 residues. This clonotype was counted only a few times. The target antigen is unknown. TCRdb re-called the reads through MiXCR, storing one row per CDR3 protein. Of more than 90,000 distinct CDR3 sequences in the sample, about 9.5% were seen once. J is TRBJ2-7 and V is TRBV6-1; 7 bases agree with TRBD2. The sample comprised PBMCs, sequenced either directly or after in vitro stimulation (not recorded which). The receptor was derived from a human donor in good health (CMV status not recorded). Some clones in this sample may be carry-over from other donors' samples. The chain's CDR3 is CASSFPAGTILWEQYF. CDR3 nucleotides: TGTGCCAGCAGTTTTCCTGCCGGGACTATCTTGTGGGAGCAGTACTTC.